The TCR beta chain under discussion was sequenced for a study of T cells in Graves' hyperthyroidism and ophthalmopathy. Amplification of TCR beta CDR3 regions used RNA as the template. First-round RT-PCR targeting the TCR CDR3 was performed with the HTBI primer set. TCRdb processed the multiplex PCR reads anew with MiXCR; each CDR3 protein has one entry. The sample lists around 380,000 distinct CDR3 sequences, approximately 15% occurring once. The V end was cut by 5 bases, the J end by 4 bases, with 18 bases between. The CDR3 consists of 16 residues. Source material: blood. The TCR was taken from a man aged 25-45 years with Graves' hyperthyroidism that later progressed to Graves' ophthalmopathy. The chain combines TRBV12-3 or TRBV12-4 with TRBJ2-1; TRBD1 might be the D (6 bases). CDR3 amino acids: CASSTTTGNFYNEQFF. The CDR3 coding sequence is TGTGCCAGCAGTACGACGACAGGAAATTTTTACAATGAGCAGTTCTTC.